Detailed here is one T cell receptor (beta chain). The data are from a study of blood T cells in healthy people across ages. Germline lookup yields CDR1 MRHNA and CDR2 SNTAGT. This CDR3 has 16 residues. Together with a sample-barcoded 5' primer, a J-beta primer mix was included in a second PCR lasting roughly 6 to 12 cycles. One entry per CDR3 protein results from TCRdb running MiXCR on the 5' RACE reads. This table has more than 650,000 distinct CDR3 sequences, about 20% appearing once. The chain recombines TRBV6-4 with TRBJ2-7, with D possibly matching TRBD2 (6 bases). TRBJ2-1 matches the DNA end more closely, so the J call is doubtful. Sequencing input: blood. This TCR was recovered from a man aged 65 to 85 in good health. The CDR3 region has the DNA TGTGCCAGCAGCCATCTTCTAGCGCGTCGTAGTTATGAGCAGTTCTTC. This translates into CASSHLLARRSYEQFF.